The entry below gives a single T cell receptor (beta chain) sequence along with its context. These data originate in a study of cytomegalovirus exposure and HLA in healthy donors. Assay used: immunoSEQ multiplex PCR; TCRdb lists only in-frame clones, some missing. The sample shows 190,000 or so clones, roughly 80% of them seen only once. The donors were members of the validation cohort comprising over a hundred subjects, separate from the roughly 600-subject first cohort. V lost 7 bases to trimming and J lost 2 bases, with 12 bases between them. Germline loops: CDR1 MNHNS, CDR2 SASEGT. This CDR3 has 14 residues.

The chain links TRBV6-1 to TRBJ1-3; D possibly corresponds to TRBD1 (5 bases). The sample was PBMCs. This TCR was recovered from a woman between 18 and 29 years old in good health and CMV-seropositive. CDR3: CASNKGGAGNTIYF. The CDR3 nucleotides read TGTGCCAGCAACAAGGGAGGGGCTGGAAACACCATATATTTT.